Listed here is a single TCR beta chain. The method was immunoSEQ multiplex PCR; TCRdb's version includes in-frame clones alone and lacks a portion of them. The sample has about 21,000 clones, almost 95% seen once. The CDR3 totals 13 residues. The V end lost 3 bases, the J end lost 7 bases, and 12 bases lay between the germline ends. CDR1 is LNHDA and CDR2 is SQIVND in the germline V gene (reference sequence). The entry originates in a study of graft-versus-host responses after intestinal transplantation. Study-wide context: Recipients across the board were started on anti-thymocyte globulin induction, then kept on tacrolimus and steroids for two to three years.

The chain uses TRBV19 and TRBJ1-1; D remains unclear. The origin of this receptor is a human patient who received an intestinal transplant, so some T cells may come from the graft donor. Material: PBMCs, obtained approximately 250 days after intestinal transplant. The CDR3 coding sequence is TGTGCCAGTAGTATTAATGGAGAGCTTGAAGCTTTCTTT. It is translated as CASSINGELEAFF.